The 19 T cell receptor beta chains below all came from one sample that was sequenced in a study of control samples from healthy donors and cancer patients. The protocol was immunoSEQ multiplex PCR, while the TCRdb copy is restricted to in-frame clones and leaves out a portion. The data contain over 75,000 clones, 91% of them singletons. The source material was blood. These receptors all stem from a man in his thirties or forties in good health.

This clone was observed once. This CDR3 is also generated by other DNA sequences in the sample. The chain links TRBV6-1 to TRBJ1-5; D is possibly TRBD1 (5 bases). Between the trimmed V and J ends, which lost 3 bases and 4 bases, there was a span of 16 bases. Germline V lookup: CDR1 MNHNS, CDR2 SASEGT. CDR3 length equals 16 residues. The CDR3 nucleotides are TGTGCCAGCAGTGACGGGGGGTTTGGCCAGAATCAGCCCCAGCATTTT. Translated, it gives CASSDGGFGQNQPQHF.

V is TRBV2 and J is TRBJ1-5; D uncertain. CDR1 and CDR2 from the germline V gene are SNHLY and FYNNEI. Trimming took off 5 bases at V and 9 bases at J, with 17 bases between the two ends. The CDR3 contains 14 residues. CDR3 in DNA: TGTGCCAGCAGTCCCCTGACGGGTTCGGGGCCCCAGCATTTT. Protein sequence: CASSPLTGSGPQHF.

The rearrangement uses TRBV5-5 and TRBJ1-4, with D maybe TRBD1 (5 bases). Looked up from germline, CDR1 is SGHKS and CDR2 is YYEKEE (reference sequence). V lost 3 bases, J lost 0 bases, and 15 bases lay in between. CDR3 length: 17 residues. The CDR3 DNA is TGTGCCAGCAGCTCCTGGGGCATAGTTGCAACTAATGAAAAACTGTTTTTT. Protein sequence: CASSSWGIVATNEKLFF.

The V gene is TRBV7-9, the J gene TRBJ1-5; D perhaps matches TRBD1 (5 bases). Germline V gene data show CDR1 as SEHNR and CDR2 as FQNEAQ (reference sequence). Trimming shortened V by 3 bases and J by 6 bases, and 6 bases separated the two germline ends. This CDR3 has 12 amino acids. CDR3 sequence (DNA): TGTGCCAGCAGCTTCGGGGGTCAGCCCCAGCATTTT. This gives the protein CASSFGGQPQHF.

V is TRBV5-6 and J is TRBJ1-5; tentative D call: TRBD1 (5 bases). Germline CDR1 is SGHDT and CDR2 is YYEEEE. This CDR3 region has 15 residues. The V end was cut by 4 bases, the J end by 1 base, with 12 bases between. The CDR3 DNA reads as TGTGCCAGCAGCCTGGGGGTGTGGAGCAATCAGCCCCAGCATTTT. Amino acid sequence: CASSLGVWSNQPQHF.

The chain recombines TRBV6-2 or TRBV6-3 with TRBJ2-1; 8 nucleotides agree with TRBD2. CDR3 length: 16 residues. Germline values: CDR1 MNHEY, CDR2 SVGEGT. V gave up 3 bases and J gave up 6 bases; unmatched junction bases: 10. CDR3 coding DNA: TGTGCCAGCAGTTATGTCGGGGGGGGACCCGGCAATGAGCAGTTCTTC. It encodes CASSYVGGGPGNEQFF.

The chain has TRBV10-3 and TRBJ1-5; D not certain. This CDR3 has 14 amino acids. The V gene lost 0 bases and the J gene lost 3 bases, with 6 bases spanning the gap. CDR1 ENHRY and CDR2 SYGVKD come from the germline V gene. CDR3 residues: CAISESGLNQPQHF. The CDR3 DNA follows: TGTGCCATCAGTGAGTCAGGGCTCAATCAGCCCCAGCATTTT.

The chain has TRBV7-3 and TRBJ2-1, with TRBD1 matching over 7 bases. The germline gives CDR1 SGHTA, CDR2 FQGTGA. The CDR3 consists of 15 residues. With 2 bases clipped from V and 2 bases from J, the junction kept 3 bases outside the gene matches. The CDR3 here is CASSLDREPYNEQFF. DNA for the CDR3: TGTGCCAGCAGCTTAGACAGGGAGCCCTACAATGAGCAGTTCTTC.

V usage is TRBV27 and J usage is TRBJ1-3; no definite D call. The germline gives CDR1 MNHEY, CDR2 SMNVEV (reference sequence). The V and J ends lost 5 bases and 0 bases respectively, with 11 bases between them. This CDR3 has 15 residues. The CDR3 region is CASSPIKSSGNTIYF. The CDR3 region has the DNA TGTGCCAGCAGTCCGATAAAGAGCTCTGGAAACACCATATATTTT.

The chain joins TRBV27 to TRBJ1-3; the D is unclear. Per germline, CDR1 MNHEY and CDR2 SMNVEV (reference sequence). The V and J ends lost 7 bases and 0 bases respectively, with 13 bases between them. The CDR3 is 15 residues long. CDR3 nucleotide sequence: TGTGCCAGCATGCGGGGTGCCAGCTCTGGAAACACCATATATTTT. This translates into CASMRGASSGNTIYF.

V usage is TRBV19 and J usage is TRBJ1-2; TRBD1 might be the D (6 bases). The CDR3 is made up of 14 amino acids. The germline CDR1 and CDR2 sequences are LNHDA and SQIVND (reference sequence). Between the trimmed V and J ends, which lost 0 bases and 7 bases, there was a span of 12 bases. This CDR3 reads CASSIDAGTSGYTF. The CDR3 region has the DNA TGTGCCAGTAGTATAGATGCCGGGACAAGTGGCTACACCTTC. Filled out from reference TRBV19 and TRBJ1-2, the complete variable domain reads DGGITQSPKYLFRKEGQNVTLSCEQNLNHDAMYWYRQDPGQGLRLIYYSQIVNDFQKGDIAEGYSVSREKKESFPLTVTSAQKNPTAFYLCASSIDAGTSGYTFGSGTRLTVV.

The chain uses TRBV7-9 and TRBJ2-7, with 10 bases aligning to TRBD1. Germline lookup yields CDR1 SEHNR and CDR2 FQNEAQ (reference sequence). The CDR3 runs to 14 residues. V was pared by 8 bases and J by 5 bases, with 9 bases of the junction left unmatched. In DNA, the CDR3 is TGTGCCAGCGCGGCCGGGACAGGGGACAACGAGCAGTACTTC. This gives the protein CASAAGTGDNEQYF.

The genes are TRBV10-3 and TRBJ1-1; 7 bases fit TRBD1. Unmatched junction bases numbered 3, after V lost 8 bases and J lost 0 bases. The CDR3 loop spans 13 amino acids. Per the germline V gene, CDR1 is ENHRY and CDR2 is SYGVKD. CDR3 sequence (DNA): TGTGCCATCCGAGGGGGCATGAACACTGAAGCTTTCTTT. This gives the protein CAIRGGMNTEAFF.

V is TRBV6-5 and J is TRBJ2-2; D is undetermined. V was trimmed by 7 bases and J by 2 bases, leaving 14 bases between them. This CDR3 is 15 amino acids long. The germline gives CDR1 MNHEY, CDR2 SVGAGI. CDR3 region: CASTTGRSNTGELFF. The CDR3 DNA reads as TGTGCCAGCACTACCGGACGATCCAACACCGGGGAGCTGTTTTTT.

This chain links TRBV15 with TRBJ2-2; no reliable D call. Per the germline V gene, CDR1 is LNHNV and CDR2 is YYDKDF (reference sequence). This CDR3 is 15 amino acids long. The V end was cut by 0 bases, the J end by 5 bases, with 10 bases between. The CDR3 loop reads CATSRDPRETGELFF. DNA for the CDR3: TGTGCCACCAGCAGAGATCCAAGGGAAACCGGGGAGCTGTTTTTT.

J is TRBJ2-7 and V is TRBV21-1; the DNA was not used to check the table's D call, TRBD2. TRBV21-1 is tagged as a pseudogene. This CDR3 region has 15 residues. CDR3 bases: TGTGCCAGCAGCAATACTAGCTCTAGCTCCTACGAGCAGTACTTC. Translating gives CASSNTSSSSYEQYF.

This clone is a singleton in its sample. This chain connects TRBV20-1 to TRBJ1-5; D gene ambiguous. CDR3 length equals 12 residues. Trimming left V 3 bases short and J 9 bases short, with 12 bases between. CDR1 is DFQATT and CDR2 is SNEGSKA in the germline V gene (reference sequence). The CDR3 nucleotides read TGCAGTGCTAGTTGGCACTCGGGGCCCCAGCATTTT. Translating it yields CSASWHSGPQHF.

The J gene is TRBJ2-2, the V gene TRBV20-1; D is unresolved. Germline assignment: CDR1 DFQATT and CDR2 SNEGSKA (reference sequence). This CDR3 contains 11 residues. Between the trimmed V and J ends, which lost 6 bases and 2 bases, there was a span of 4 bases. Here the CDR3 reads CSALNTGELFF. The CDR3 DNA reads as TGCAGTGCCTTAAACACCGGGGAGCTGTTTTTT.

The rearrangement links TRBV23-1 to TRBJ1-1; the D is unclear. TRBV23-1 has ORF status, its function being uncertain. The CDR3 has 13 amino acids. Trimming took off 9 bases at V and 3 bases at J, with 14 bases between the two ends. Here the CDR3 DNA reads TGCGCCAGGATCCGGCCCCAGGACACTGAAGCTTTCTTT. This sequence encodes CARIRPQDTEAFF.